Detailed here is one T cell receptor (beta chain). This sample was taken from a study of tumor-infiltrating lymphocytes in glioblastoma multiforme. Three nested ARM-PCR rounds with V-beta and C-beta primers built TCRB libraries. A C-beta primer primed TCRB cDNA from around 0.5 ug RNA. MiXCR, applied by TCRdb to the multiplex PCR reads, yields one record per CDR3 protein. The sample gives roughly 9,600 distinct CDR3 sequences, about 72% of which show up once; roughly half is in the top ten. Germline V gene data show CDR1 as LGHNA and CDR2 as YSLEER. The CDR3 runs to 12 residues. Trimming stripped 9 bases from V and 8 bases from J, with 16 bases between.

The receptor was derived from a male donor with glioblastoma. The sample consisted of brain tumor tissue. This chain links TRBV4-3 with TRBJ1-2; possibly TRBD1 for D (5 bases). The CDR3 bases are TGCGCCAGTAGTCCCAGGGTTGGCGGCTACACCTTC. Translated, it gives CASSPRVGGYTF.